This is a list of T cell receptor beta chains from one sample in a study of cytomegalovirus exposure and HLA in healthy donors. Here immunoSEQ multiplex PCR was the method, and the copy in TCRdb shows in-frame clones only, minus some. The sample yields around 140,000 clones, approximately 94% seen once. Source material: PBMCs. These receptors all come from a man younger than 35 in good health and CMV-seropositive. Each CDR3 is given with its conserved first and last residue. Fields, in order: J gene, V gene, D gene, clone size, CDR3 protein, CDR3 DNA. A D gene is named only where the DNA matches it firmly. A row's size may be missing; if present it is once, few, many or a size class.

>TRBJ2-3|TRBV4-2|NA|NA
CATQRGRADTQYF
TGTGCCACCCAGAGGGGGAGAGCAGATACGCAGTATTTT
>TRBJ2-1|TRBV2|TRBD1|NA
CASSFDRDIFNEQFF
TGTGCCAGCAGCTTCGACAGGGACATCTTCAATGAGCAGTTCTTC
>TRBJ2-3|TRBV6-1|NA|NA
CATYREDTQYF
TGTGCCACCTACAGGGAGGATACGCAGTATTTT
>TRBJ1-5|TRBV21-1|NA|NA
CAIKTGDSNQPQHF
TGTGCCATCAAGACAGGAGATAGCAATCAGCCCCAGCATTTT
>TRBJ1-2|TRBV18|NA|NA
CASSTDRNYGYTF
TGTGCCAGCTCAACCGACAGGAACTATGGCTACACCTTC
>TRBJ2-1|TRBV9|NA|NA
CASSVVGRSSYNEQFF
TGTGCCAGCAGCGTAGTTGGGAGGAGCTCCTACAATGAGCAGTTCTTC
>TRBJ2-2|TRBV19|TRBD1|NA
CASSPLQGIRPGELFF
TGTGCCAGTAGTCCTCTACAGGGGATTCGGCCCGGGGAGCTGTTTTTT
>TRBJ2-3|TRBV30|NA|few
CAWKDYSTDTQYF
TGTGCCTGGAAGGACTACAGCACAGATACGCAGTATTTT
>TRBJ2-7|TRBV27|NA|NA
CASSTRGTLYEQYF
TGTGCCAGCTCAACCCGCGGAACCCTCTACGAGCAGTACTTC
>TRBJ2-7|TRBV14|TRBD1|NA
CASSLGQGLHEQYF
TGTGCCAGCAGCCTCGGACAGGGCTTACACGAGCAGTACTTC
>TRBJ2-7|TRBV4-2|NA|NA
CASSPPGAPYEQYF
TGTGCCAGCAGCCCCCCAGGGGCCCCGTACGAGCAGTACTTC
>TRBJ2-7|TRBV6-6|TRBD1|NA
CASSGQEYEQYF
TGTGCCAGCAGTGGACAGGAGTACGAGCAGTACTTC
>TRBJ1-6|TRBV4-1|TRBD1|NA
CASSPGTGYSPLHF
TGCGCCAGCAGCCCTGGGACAGGGTATTCACCCCTCCACTTT
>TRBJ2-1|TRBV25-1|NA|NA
CASSEQIYNEQFF
TGTGCCAGCAGTGAACAGATCTACAATGAGCAGTTCTTC
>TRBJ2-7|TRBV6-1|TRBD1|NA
CASSPRTGTGYEQYF
TGTGCCAGCAGTCCAAGAACCGGGACAGGCTACGAGCAGTACTTC
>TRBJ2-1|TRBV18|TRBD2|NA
CASSLSTSPSYNEQFF
TGTGCCAGCTCACTATCGACTAGCCCATCCTACAATGAGCAGTTCTTC
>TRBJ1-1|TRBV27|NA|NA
CASSSTGAYGGTEAFF
TGTGCCAGCAGTTCAACAGGCGCGTACGGGGGCACTGAAGCTTTCTTT
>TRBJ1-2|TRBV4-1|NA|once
CASSQERNIGYGYTF
TGCGCCAGCAGCCAAGAACGGAACATCGGGTATGGCTACACCTTC
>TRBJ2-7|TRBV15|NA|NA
CATSRELGLRGPYEQYF
TGTGCCACCAGCAGAGAATTGGGGTTGCGGGGGCCCTACGAGCAGTACTTC
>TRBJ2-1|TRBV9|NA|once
CASSVDGRSYNEQFF
TGTGCCAGCAGCGTAGACGGGAGATCCTACAATGAGCAGTTCTTC